This T cell receptor (beta chain) originates from a study of shared clonotypes between healthy human individuals. General study findings and limits: The generation probabilities recorded for non-shared clonotypes fell below those of clonotypes shared by all four donors.

The CDR3 covers 13 residues. Germline lookup yields CDR1 KGHSH and CDR2 LQKENI. Trimming left V 6 bases short and J 8 bases short, with 16 bases between. On sorted subsets, replicate PCRs used 150 to 250 ng DNA, or 25,000 to 35,000 T cell genomes. Libraries were prepared by immunoSEQ multiplex PCR; TCRdb keeps only in-frame clonotypes and omits some of them. The repertoire consists of around 2.1 million clones, with approximately 94% occurring once and the leading ten covering 0.1% to 0.15%. Turning to this clone: No antigen is known for it.

Into CD45RA+ naive and CD45RA-negative memory subsets, the CD4+ cells were split. The chain is built from TRBV18 and TRBJ1-1; maybe TRBD1 (6 bases). The origin of this receptor is a man aged 18 to 29 in good health. The specimen was naive CD4+ T cells sorted from blood. Stated subset: CD45RA+ positively selected. For the CDR3, the DNA is TGTGCCAGCTCGCCAATATACAGGGCCGAAGCTTTCTTT. This gives the protein CASSPIYRAEAFF.